This T cell receptor (beta chain) originates from a study of graft-versus-host responses after intestinal transplantation. Overall study: Every recipient underwent anti-thymocyte globulin induction, then tacrolimus and steroids for around three years.

On this clone: What it binds is not known.

Sequenced by immunoSEQ multiplex PCR; TCRdb stores in-frame clones only, minus some. This table holds some 84,000 clones, 82% found once. Whole-study findings and limits: Early after transplant, HvG clones declined as circulating GvH clones peaked. The authors found GvH clones in recipient marrow, some appearing first in ileum or blood.

CDR1 GTSNPN and CDR2 SVGIG come from the germline V gene (reference sequence). The CDR3 sequence is 14 residues long. Trimming removed 1 base from V and 3 bases from J; junction bases left unmatched: 3. This material consisted of unstimulated CD4+ T cells sorted from spleen or lymph node cells, taken before intestinal transplant. The TCR sequence derives from a human donor who received an intestinal transplant. V usage is TRBV30 and J usage is TRBJ2-7; TRBD1 aligns across 10 bases. For the CDR3, the DNA is TGTGCCTGGAGTGGGGACAGGGGTGGCTACGAGCAGTACTTC. It specifies CAWSGDRGGYEQYF. Variable domain in full (rest from reference TRBV30 and TRBJ2-7): SQTIHQWPATLVQPVGSPLSLECTVEGTSNPNLYWYRQAAGRGLQLLFYSVGIGQISSEVPQNLSASRPQDRQFILSSKKLLLSDSGFYLCAWSGDRGGYEQYFGPGTRLTVT.